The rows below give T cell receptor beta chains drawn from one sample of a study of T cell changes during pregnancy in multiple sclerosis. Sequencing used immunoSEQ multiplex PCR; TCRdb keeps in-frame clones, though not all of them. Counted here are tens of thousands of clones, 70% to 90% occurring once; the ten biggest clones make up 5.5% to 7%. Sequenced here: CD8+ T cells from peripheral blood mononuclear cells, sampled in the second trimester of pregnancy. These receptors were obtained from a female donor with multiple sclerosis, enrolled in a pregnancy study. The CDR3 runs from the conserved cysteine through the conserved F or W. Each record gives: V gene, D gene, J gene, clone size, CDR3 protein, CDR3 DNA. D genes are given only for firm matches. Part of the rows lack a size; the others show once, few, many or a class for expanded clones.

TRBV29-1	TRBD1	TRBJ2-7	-	CSVDRQGDEQYF	TGCAGCGTTGATCGACAGGGTGACGAGCAGTACTTC
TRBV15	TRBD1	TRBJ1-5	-	CATSRVGQGARQPQHF	TGTGCCACCAGCAGAGTGGGACAGGGGGCACGTCAGCCCCAGCATTTT
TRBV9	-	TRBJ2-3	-	CASSVGLAPDTQYF	TGTGCCAGCAGCGTAGGTCTAGCCCCAGATACGCAGTATTTT
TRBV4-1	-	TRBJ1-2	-	CASSQVGGSNYGYTF	TGCGCCAGCAGCCAAGTGGGAGGGAGCAACTATGGCTACACCTTC
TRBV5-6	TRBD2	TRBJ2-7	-	CASSLSGGSHYEQYF	TGTGCCAGCAGCTTGAGCGGCGGGAGTCACTACGAGCAGTACTTC
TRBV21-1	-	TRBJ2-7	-	CASDLEAVSRVGQCSYEQYF	TGTGCCAGCGATTTGGAGGCAGTATCAAGGGTGGGACAGTGTTCCTACGAGCAGTACTTC
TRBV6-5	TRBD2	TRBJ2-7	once	CASSYILAGLNEQYF	TGTGCCAGCAGTTATATTCTAGCGGGACTAAACGAGCAGTACTTC
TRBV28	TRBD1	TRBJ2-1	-	CASSLATGTVSYNEQFF	TGTGCCAGCAGTTTAGCCACCGGGACAGTCTCCTACAATGAGCAGTTCTTC
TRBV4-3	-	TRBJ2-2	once	CASSQGRAGELFF	TGCGCCAGCAGCCAAGGGCGGGCCGGGGAGCTGTTTTTT
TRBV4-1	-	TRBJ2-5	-	CASSQDTTEQETQYF	TGCGCCAGCAGCCAAGATACGACTGAGCAAGAGACCCAGTACTTC
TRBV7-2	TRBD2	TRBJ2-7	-	CASSTYGTSGGYEQYF	TGTGCCAGCAGCACGTATGGGACTAGCGGTGGTTACGAGCAGTACTTC
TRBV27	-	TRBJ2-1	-	CASSFGGNEQFF	TGTGCCAGCAGTTTCGGAGGCAATGAGCAGTTCTTC
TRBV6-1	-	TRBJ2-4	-	CASSDVLTKNIQYF	TGTGCCAGCAGTGACGTCCTTACCAAAAACATTCAGTACTTC
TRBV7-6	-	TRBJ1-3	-	CASSPTGTGNTIYF	TGTGCCAGCAGCCCTACAGGGACTGGAAACACCATATATTTT
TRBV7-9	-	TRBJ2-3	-	CASSLDISSADTQYF	TGTGCCAGCAGCTTAGATATTAGTTCCGCAGATACGCAGTATTTT
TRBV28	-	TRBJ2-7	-	CASRGQQTGYEQYF	TGTGCCAGCAGAGGCCAGCAGACAGGCTACGAGCAGTACTTC
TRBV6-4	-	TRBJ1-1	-	CASSEQSGGNTEAFF	TGTGCCAGCAGTGAGCAGTCCGGAGGGAACACTGAAGCTTTCTTT
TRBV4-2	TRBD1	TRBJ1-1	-	CASSPAGSQGARNTEAFF	TGTGCCAGCAGCCCCGCGGGATCACAGGGGGCAAGGAATACTGAAGCTTTCTTT
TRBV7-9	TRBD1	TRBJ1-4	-	CASSLSGTGNYFVNEKLFF	TGTGCCAGCAGCCTAAGTGGGACAGGGAATTATTTCGTAAATGAAAAACTGTTTTTT
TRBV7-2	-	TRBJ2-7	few	CASSQRGLGYEQYF	TGTGCCAGCAGCCAAAGAGGTCTCGGGTACGAGCAGTACTTC
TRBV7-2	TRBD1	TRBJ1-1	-	CASSLGDRRSTEAFF	TGTGCCAGCAGCTTAGGGGACAGGAGAAGTACTGAAGCTTTCTTT
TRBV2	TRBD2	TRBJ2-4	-	CASMEGTSSQVAKNIQYF	TGTGCCAGCATGGAGGGGACTAGCAGCCAAGTAGCCAAAAACATTCAGTACTTC